This is a list of T cell receptor beta chains from one sample in a study of beta chain features in type 1 diabetes. TCRdb's table, derived via immunoSEQ multiplex PCR, lists solely in-frame clones and lacks some. Here the sample spans fewer than 500,000 clones, 14% being singletons. The sample taken for sequencing was naive CD4+ T cells from blood. The receptors stem from a man in his thirties or forties in good health. Each CDR3 is given without its conserved first and last residue.

TRBJ2-3,TRBV11-2,ASSLVGSGPDTQY
TRBJ2-5,TRBV2,ASSGQGWETQY
TRBJ1-2,TRBV4-3,ASSQENRGERYT
TRBJ2-5,TRBV2,ASRPGLAGGQETQY
TRBJ2-1,TRBV27,ASKGLAGVYNEQF
TRBJ1-3,TRBV30,AWSPGGTGNTIY
TRBJ1-2,TRBV30,AYNFLQGATSGYT
TRBJ2-5,TRBV7-9,ASSPGPLMAQY
TRBJ2-1,TRBV6-5,ASSYRPGYLNEQF
TRBJ2-5,TRBV11-2,ASSLFGGQETQY
TRBJ2-5,TRBV9,ASSVSGRRGETQY
TRBJ2-5,TRBV2,ASRRGGAGAETQY
TRBJ2-7,TRBV27,ASKQAGEQY
TRBJ2-3,TRBV5-1,ASSTPSGGGDTQY
TRBJ2-2,TRBV14,ASSHVSGMGGELF
TRBJ2-1,TRBV7-9,ASSPTAYNEQF
TRBJ2-2,TRBV11-2,ASSTRLAGRSSGELF
TRBJ2-1,TRBV4-2,ASSQDLRSREEQF
TRBJ2-3,TRBV7-2,ASSAASAATQY
TRBJ2-1,TRBV30,AWSLRNEQF
TRBJ2-1,TRBV30,AWGGLADNEQF
TRBJ2-1,TRBV19,ASSQTSGTNNEQF
TRBJ1-1,TRBV10-3,ATSGGATEAF
TRBJ2-7,TRBV6-5,ASSYTGQGAWEQY
TRBJ2-5,TRBV27,ASKEASGGLETQY
TRBJ1-5,TRBV6-1,ASSESGRAQPQH
TRBJ2-3,TRBV9,ASSERGSGSTDTQY
TRBJ1-5,TRBV7-2,ASSPRDLTGPQH
TRBJ1-2,TRBV30,AWSPSFSVPGGYT
TRBJ2-7,TRBV6-5,ASMSSSYEQY
TRBJ2-1,TRBV5-4,ASSRGLVNEQF
TRBJ2-3,TRBV5-4,ASRVRGTDTQY
TRBJ2-1,TRBV29-1,SVERGTDEQF
TRBJ2-7,TRBV7-2,ASRRQGYEQY
TRBJ2-5,TRBV7-6,ASSFSKETQY
TRBJ2-1,TRBV5-4,ASSLMAGGSRNEQF
TRBJ2-5,TRBV29-1,SVSPGEETQY
TRBJ1-1,TRBV9,ASSVSGNVAEAF
TRBJ1-5,TRBV15,ATSTPDRAGRNQPQH
TRBJ1-1,TRBV7-9,ASSLQAGTTEAF
TRBJ2-1,TRBV5-4,ASTKQGFYNEQF
TRBJ2-5,TRBV7-9,ASSGGQPQETQY
TRBJ2-1,TRBV30,AWSLTSLVNEQF
TRBJ1-5,TRBV30,AWSGGNQPQH
TRBJ2-3,TRBV7-9,ASSYGERVATDTQY
TRBJ2-7,TRBV9,ASSVAAAQSEQY
TRBJ2-1,TRBV5-1,ASTGYNEQF
TRBJ2-5,TRBV7-2,ASSSRRHPGQETQY
TRBJ2-1,TRBV7-2,ASSLDGLPYNEQF
TRBJ2-3,TRBV7-6,ASSLGTSWLDTQY
TRBJ2-1,TRBV5-4,ASSTPGAGAYNEQF
TRBJ2-5,TRBV27,ASSLSLLGETQY
TRBJ2-1,TRBV29-1,SVHAGGGGEQF
TRBJ2-5,TRBV5-1,ASSSKPGTGVETQY